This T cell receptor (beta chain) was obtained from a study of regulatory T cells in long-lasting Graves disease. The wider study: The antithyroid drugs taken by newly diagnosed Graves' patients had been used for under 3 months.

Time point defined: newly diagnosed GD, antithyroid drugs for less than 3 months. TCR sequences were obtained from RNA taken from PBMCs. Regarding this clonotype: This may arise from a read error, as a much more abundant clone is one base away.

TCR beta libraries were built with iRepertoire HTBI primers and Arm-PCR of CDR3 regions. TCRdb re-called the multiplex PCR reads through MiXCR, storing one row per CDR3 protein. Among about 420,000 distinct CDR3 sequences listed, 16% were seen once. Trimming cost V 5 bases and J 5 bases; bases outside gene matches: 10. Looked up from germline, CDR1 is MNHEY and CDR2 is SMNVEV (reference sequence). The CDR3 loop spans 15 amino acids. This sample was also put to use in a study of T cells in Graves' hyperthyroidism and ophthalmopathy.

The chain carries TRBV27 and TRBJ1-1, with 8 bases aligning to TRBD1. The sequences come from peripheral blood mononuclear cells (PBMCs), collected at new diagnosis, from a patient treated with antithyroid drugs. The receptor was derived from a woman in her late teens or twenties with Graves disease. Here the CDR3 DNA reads TGTGCCAGCAGTGGACAGGGTAGGGGGCGGACTGAAGCTTTCTTT. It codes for CASSGQGRGRTEAFF.